There are a few counts of the clone carrying this T cell receptor beta chain. Its antigen is not known. These data are taken from a study of vaccination and CD4 T cells after COVID-19. Described treatment: roughly 11-day PBMC culture with coronavirus spike peptide pools or control peptides (ViraFEST assay). Germline CDR1 is MNHEY and CDR2 is SMNVEV (reference sequence). After removal of 6 bases from V and 4 bases from J, the junction contained 13 bases not matched to a gene. The CDR3 has 16 amino acids. Sequencing of cultured CD4+ T cell DNA used the Oncomine TCR Beta short-read assay. TCRdb fed the PCR reads into MiXCR, producing one record per CDR3 protein. Of tens of thousands of distinct CDR3 sequences in the sample, over 40% were seen once.

The chain carries TRBV27 and TRBJ1-2; 8 nucleotides align to TRBD1. Sequenced sample: CD4+ T cells from blood, cultured in vitro. The TCR was taken from a human donor who had recovered from COVID-19. The CDR3 protein is CASRRFGQGSGYGYTF. For the CDR3, the DNA is TGTGCCAGCAGGCGATTTGGACAGGGAAGCGGCTATGGCTACACCTTC.